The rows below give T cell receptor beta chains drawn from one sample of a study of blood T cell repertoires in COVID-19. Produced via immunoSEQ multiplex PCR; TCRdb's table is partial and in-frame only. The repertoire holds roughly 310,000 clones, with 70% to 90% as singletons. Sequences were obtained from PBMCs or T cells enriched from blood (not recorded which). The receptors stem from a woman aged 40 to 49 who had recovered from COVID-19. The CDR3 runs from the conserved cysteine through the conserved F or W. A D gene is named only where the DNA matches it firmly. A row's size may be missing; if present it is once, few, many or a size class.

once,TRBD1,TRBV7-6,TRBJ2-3,CASSLAGQGLTDTQYF,TGTGCCAGCAGCTTAGCGGGACAGGGCTTGACAGATACGCAGTATTTT
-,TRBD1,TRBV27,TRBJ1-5,CASSTGGDRPQHF,TGTGCCAGCAGCACAGGGGGGGATCGGCCCCAGCATTTT
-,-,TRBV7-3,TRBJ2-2,CASSLTQGRTGELFF,TGTGCCAGCAGCTTAACCCAGGGGCGTACCGGGGAGCTGTTTTTT
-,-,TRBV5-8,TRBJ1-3,CASSDLHRDSGNTIYF,TGTGCCAGCAGCGACCTCCACAGGGACTCTGGAAACACCATATATTTT
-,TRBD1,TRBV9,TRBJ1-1,CASSVDHRGPNTEAFF,TGTGCCAGCAGCGTAGATCACAGGGGACCGAACACTGAAGCTTTCTTT
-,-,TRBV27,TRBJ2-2,CASSATIIGELFF,TGTGCCAGCAGTGCGACAATAATCGGGGAGCTGTTTTTT
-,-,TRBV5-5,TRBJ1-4,CASSLSGSGEKLFF,TGTGCCAGCAGCTTATCAGGGTCCGGTGAAAAACTGTTTTTT
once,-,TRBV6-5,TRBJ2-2,CASGGVNTGELFF,TGTGCCAGCGGAGGGGTCAACACCGGGGAGCTGTTTTTT
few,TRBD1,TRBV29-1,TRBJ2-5,CSVEKDRVREETQYF,TGCAGCGTTGAGAAGGACAGGGTAAGAGAAGAGACCCAGTACTTC
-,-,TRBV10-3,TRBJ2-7,CAISGPGVMDEQYF,TGTGCCATCAGTGGGCCGGGGGTCATGGACGAGCAGTACTTC
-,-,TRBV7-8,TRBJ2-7,CASSFSGPYEQYF,TGTGCCAGCAGCTTTTCGGGTCCCTACGAGCAGTACTTC
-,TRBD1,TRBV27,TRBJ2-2,CASSLSRGQGGIAGELFF,TGTGCCAGCAGTTTATCCCGAGGACAGGGGGGGATCGCCGGGGAGCTGTTTTTT
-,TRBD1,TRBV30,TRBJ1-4,CAWTWTGNEKLFF,TGTGCCTGGACCTGGACAGGGAATGAAAAACTGTTTTTT
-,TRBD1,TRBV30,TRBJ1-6,CAWSITGGPYNSPLHF,TGTGCCTGGAGTATAACAGGGGGCCCTTATAATTCACCCCTCCACTTT
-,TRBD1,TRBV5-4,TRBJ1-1,CASSLGQGKAFF,TGTGCCAGCAGCTTGGGACAGGGGAAAGCTTTCTTT
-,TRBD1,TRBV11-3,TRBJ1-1,CASSPRQGVSTEAFF,TGTGCCAGCAGCCCGCGACAGGGAGTTAGCACTGAAGCTTTCTTT
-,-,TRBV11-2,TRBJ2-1,CASSLSIQNNEQFF,TGTGCCAGCAGCTTAAGTATACAGAACAATGAGCAGTTCTTC
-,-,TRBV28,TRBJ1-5,CASNGIQGPNQPQHF,TGTGCCAGCAATGGGATACAGGGACCCAATCAGCCCCAGCATTTT
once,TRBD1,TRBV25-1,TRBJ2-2,CASSEPRSGGLTGELFF,TGTGCCAGCAGTGAACCCAGGTCAGGGGGTTTGACCGGGGAGCTGTTTTTT
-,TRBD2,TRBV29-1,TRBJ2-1,CSVAGGFYNEQFF,TGCAGCGTTGCGGGAGGGTTCTACAATGAGCAGTTCTTC
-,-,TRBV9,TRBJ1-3,CASSVAAGAGNTIYF,TGTGCCAGCAGCGTAGCCGCGGGGGCTGGAAACACCATATATTTT
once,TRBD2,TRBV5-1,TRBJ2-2,CASSLRLAGADTGELFF,TGCGCCAGCAGCTTGCGGCTAGCGGGAGCAGACACCGGGGAGCTGTTTTTT
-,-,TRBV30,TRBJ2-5,CAWDFGGLQETQYF,TGTGCCTGGGATTTCGGAGGACTTCAAGAGACCCAGTACTTC
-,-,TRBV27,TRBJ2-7,CASSLAGQRYEQYF,TGTGCCAGCAGTTTAGCTGGACAAAGATACGAGCAGTACTTC